This T cell receptor (beta chain) was recovered during a study of T-cell reconstitution after alpha-beta-depleted transplantation in children (dated by TCRdb to the mid-2010s). Concerning the study at large: T-cell immune reconstitution after TCRalphabeta/CD19-depleted allogeneic hematopoietic cell transplantation in children was quantitatively tracked in the study by means of TCR repertoire profiling.

Results the study describes overall, beyond this receptor: Hyperexpanded clone frequencies declined over subsequent months; after one year, T-cell counts and TCRbeta diversity were mostly attributed to newly produced T cells. About two months after transplant, the apparently early recovery of alphabetaT-cell counts reportedly depended on just several hundred clones that had expanded rapidly and came from non-depleted graft cells. In some patients, high TCRbeta diversity at day 60 was attributed to recipient T cells and intrathymic progenitors that had survived conditioning.

There are 15 amino acids in the CDR3, from cysteine to phenylalanine inclusive. The read is trimmed to its CDR3 DNA, 45 bases read in frame from base 1. V sheds 0 bases and J sheds 2 bases, leaving 9 bases between their ends. The germline V gene specifies SGHVT as CDR1 and SQSDAQ as CDR2. This clonotype turned up a few times. Its antigen is still unknown. No base quality information exists; no much larger clone differs at one position. This specimen's treatment or condition label, per the study, means: allogeneic hematopoietic cell transplantation with graft depleted of TCRalphabeta T cells and CD19 B cells. Transplant recipients were children who received TCRalphabeta/CD19-depleted allogeneic hematopoietic cell grafts. Libraries were prepared through PCR. TCRdb shows the sequencer as Illumina HiSeq 2500. Molecular barcoding was employed in the preparation of TCR libraries, with unique molecular identifiers being used to normalize TCRbeta repertoire quantification. TCRdb cleaned the public reads at Q25 with fastp, built clones with MiXCR and kept in-frame beta chains. Every entry covers one CDR3 protein and lists the most common genes and DNA from its rows. Recorded for this sample are 750,000 to 950,000 distinct CDR3 sequences; around 17% of them occurred a single time. The ten largest clones capture approximately 5% of the sample.

Sample: PBMCs, mostly from graft donor cells, taken 360 days after TCRalphabeta/CD19-depleted stem cell transplant. The sequence links TRBV7-4 to TRBJ2-3, with the identity of the D gene unclear. The receptor's source is a male patient between 10 and 17 years old who had a stem cell transplant for acute lymphoblastic leukemia, so the T cells may come from the graft donor. The DNA sequence follows: TGTGCCAGCAGCTTAGCGGGGTCCTTCACAGATACGCAGTATTTT. Translated, this is CASSLAGSFTDTQYF.